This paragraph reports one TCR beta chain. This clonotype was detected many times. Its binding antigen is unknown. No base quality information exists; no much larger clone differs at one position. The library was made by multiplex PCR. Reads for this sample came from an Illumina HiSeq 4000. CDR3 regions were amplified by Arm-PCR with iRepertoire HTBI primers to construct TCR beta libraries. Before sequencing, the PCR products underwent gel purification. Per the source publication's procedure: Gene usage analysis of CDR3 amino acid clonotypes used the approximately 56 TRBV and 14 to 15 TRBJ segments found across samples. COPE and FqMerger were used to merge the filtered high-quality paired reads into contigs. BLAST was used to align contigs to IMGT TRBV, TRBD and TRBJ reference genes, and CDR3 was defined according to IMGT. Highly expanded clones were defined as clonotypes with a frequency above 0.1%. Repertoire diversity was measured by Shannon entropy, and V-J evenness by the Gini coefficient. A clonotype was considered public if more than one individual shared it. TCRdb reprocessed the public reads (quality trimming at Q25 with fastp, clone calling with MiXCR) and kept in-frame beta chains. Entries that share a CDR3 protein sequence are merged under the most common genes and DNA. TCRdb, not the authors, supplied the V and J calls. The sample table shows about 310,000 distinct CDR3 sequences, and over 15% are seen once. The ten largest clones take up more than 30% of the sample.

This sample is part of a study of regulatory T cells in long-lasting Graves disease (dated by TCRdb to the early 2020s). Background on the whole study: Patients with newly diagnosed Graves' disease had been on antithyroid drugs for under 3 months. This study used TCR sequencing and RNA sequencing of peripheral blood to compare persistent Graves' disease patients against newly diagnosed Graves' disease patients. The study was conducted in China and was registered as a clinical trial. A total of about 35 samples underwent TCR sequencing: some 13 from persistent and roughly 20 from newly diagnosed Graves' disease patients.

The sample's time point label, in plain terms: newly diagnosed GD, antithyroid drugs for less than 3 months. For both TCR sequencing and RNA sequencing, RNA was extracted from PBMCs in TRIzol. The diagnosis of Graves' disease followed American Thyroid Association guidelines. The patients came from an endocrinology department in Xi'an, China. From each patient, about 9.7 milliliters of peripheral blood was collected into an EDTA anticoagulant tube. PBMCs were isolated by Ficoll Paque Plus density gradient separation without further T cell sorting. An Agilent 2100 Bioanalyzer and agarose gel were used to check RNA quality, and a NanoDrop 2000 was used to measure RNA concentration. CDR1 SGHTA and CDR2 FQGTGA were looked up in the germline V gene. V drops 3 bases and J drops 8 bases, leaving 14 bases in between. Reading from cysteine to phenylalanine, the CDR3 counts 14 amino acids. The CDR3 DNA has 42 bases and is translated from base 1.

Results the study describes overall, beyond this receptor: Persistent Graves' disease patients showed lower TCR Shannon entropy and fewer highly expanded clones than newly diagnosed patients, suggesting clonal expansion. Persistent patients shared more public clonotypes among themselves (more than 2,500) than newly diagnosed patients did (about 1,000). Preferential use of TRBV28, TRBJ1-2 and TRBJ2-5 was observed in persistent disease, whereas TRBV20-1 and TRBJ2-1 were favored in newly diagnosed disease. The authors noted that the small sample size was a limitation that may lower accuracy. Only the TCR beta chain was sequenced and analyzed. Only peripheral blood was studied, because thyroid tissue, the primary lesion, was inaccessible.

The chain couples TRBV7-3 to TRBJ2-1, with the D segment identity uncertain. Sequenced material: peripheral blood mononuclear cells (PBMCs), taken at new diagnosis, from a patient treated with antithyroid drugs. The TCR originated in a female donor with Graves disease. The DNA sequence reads TGTGCCAGCAGCTTCCGGGCCCTAACGGATGAGCAGTTCTTC. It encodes CASSFRALTDEQFF.